A selection of T cell receptor beta chains follows, all from one sample in a study of Tregs in tolerant kidney transplant recipients. Sequencing was performed with immunoSEQ multiplex PCR; in TCRdb, only in-frame clones are kept and a portion is missing. The table has around 230,000 clones, about 80% seen once. The sample taken for sequencing was CD4+ T cells from blood. Receptor source: a human donor in good health. The CDR3 runs from the conserved cysteine through the conserved F or W. A D gene is named only where the DNA matches it firmly. Rows may omit the clone size; those that give it use once, few, many or a size class.

j_gene	d_gene	abundance	v_gene	CDR3nt	CDR3aa
TRBJ1-1	.	.	TRBV20-1	TGCAGTGCAGGCCTGAACACTGAAGCTTTCTTT	CSAGLNTEAFF
TRBJ2-2	.	.	TRBV6-5	TGTGCCAGCAGTTACCCCAGGGTGCCCGGGGAGCTGTTTTTT	CASSYPRVPGELFF
TRBJ2-7	TRBD2	.	TRBV4-2	TGTGCCAGCAGCCGGGGGTTCTTAGCGGGAGGATTATACGAGCAGTACTTC	CASSRGFLAGGLYEQYF
TRBJ1-2	TRBD1	few	TRBV5-1	TGCGCCAGCAGCCCAGGGACAGGGGGGAATGGCTACACCTTC	CASSPGTGGNGYTF
TRBJ2-2	.	few	TRBV19	TGTGCCAGTAGTATAAGGCGAGGTACCGGGGAGCTGTTTTTT	CASSIRRGTGELFF
TRBJ1-1	.	.	TRBV6-1	TGTGCCAGCAGTGATAGGGGGAAGGCGAACACTGAAGCTTTCTTT	CASSDRGKANTEAFF
TRBJ2-3	.	.	TRBV7-3	TGTGCCAGCAGCGACCAACAGGGCCCAGCAGGTACGCAGTATTTT	CASSDQQGPAGTQYF
TRBJ2-6	.	.	TRBV19	TGTGCCAGTATGACCCTAGGGTTCGTGAGGGGGGCCAACGTCCTGACTTTC	CASMTLGFVRGANVLTF
TRBJ1-5	TRBD1	once	TRBV7-2	TGTGCCAGCAGCTTGGGGACAGTTGTTAATAGCAATCAGCCCCAGCATTTT	CASSLGTVVNSNQPQHF
TRBJ2-1	.	once	TRBV11-2	TGTGCCAGCAGCCGACTCGGGGGAGAAACTCTCGAGCAGTTCTTC	CASSRLGGETLEQFF
TRBJ2-5	TRBD1	.	TRBV5-1	TGCGCCAGCAGCTTCCGGGACAGCCTACAAGAGACCCAGTACTTC	CASSFRDSLQETQYF
TRBJ1-4	.	.	TRBV2	TGTGCCAGCAATAACCAGGGGTTTGGTGAAAAACTGTTTTTT	CASNNQGFGEKLFF
TRBJ2-7	.	.	TRBV20-1	TGCAGTGCTAACCAGGCCTACGAGCAGTACTTC	CSANQAYEQYF
TRBJ2-1	TRBD2	.	TRBV5-4	TGTGCCAGCAGCTCCGGGACTAGCGGGAGAGGCCCCTACAATGAGCAGTTCTTC	CASSSGTSGRGPYNEQFF
TRBJ1-3	TRBD1	.	TRBV19	TGTGCCAGTAGTGTTCGACAGGGGAGCTCTGGAAACACCATATATTTT	CASSVRQGSSGNTIYF
TRBJ1-1	.	.	TRBV27	TGTGCCAGCAGGGGGGGGCTCGGGACCGGGCTGAACACTGAAGCTTTCTTT	CASRGGLGTGLNTEAFF
TRBJ1-1	.	.	TRBV7-2	TGTGCCAGCAGCCTAATACCGGGACTTGAAGCTTTCTTT	CASSLIPGLEAFF
TRBJ1-2	.	once	TRBV21-1	TGTGCCAGCAGCCTGGGAGGACAGCCTACTAACTATGGCTACACCTTC	CASSLGGQPTNYGYTF
TRBJ1-1	.	.	TRBV15	TGTGCCACCAGCAAAGGTGTGGGATTTACCAACACTGAAGCTTTCTTT	CATSKGVGFTNTEAFF
TRBJ2-3	TRBD2	few	TRBV4-1	TGCGCCAGCAGCCAGGGGCCCGCGGGGGGCCGCACAGATACGCAGTATTTT	CASSQGPAGGRTDTQYF
TRBJ2-2	.	.	TRBV11-2	TGTGCCAGCAGCTTAAGGTCCGGGACCGGTAACACCGGGGAGCTGTTTTTT	CASSLRSGTGNTGELFF
TRBJ1-1	.	.	TRBV11-2	TGTGCCAGCAGCTTCGGGACCGCGAAAGAAGCTTTCTTT	CASSFGTAKEAFF
TRBJ2-3	.	once	TRBV7-8	TGTGCCAGCAGCTTAATCTCGGGGGGCGCTGGCGATACGCAGTATTTT	CASSLISGGAGDTQYF
TRBJ1-1	.	.	TRBV6-5	TGTGCCAGCAGTTACATCCCAGAGATGAACACTGAAGCTTTCTTT	CASSYIPEMNTEAFF
TRBJ1-1	.	.	TRBV5-1	TGCGCCAGCAGCTTCGGAGGGAGCATGAACACTGAAGCTTTCTTT	CASSFGGSMNTEAFF
TRBJ2-3	.	.	TRBV25-1	TGTGCCAGCAGTGAAAGTCGGAGGGGCACAGATACGCAGTATTTT	CASSESRRGTDTQYF
TRBJ1-2	.	few	TRBV6-5	TGTGCCAGCAGCAAGACAGAAAACTCACTAAGGAACACCTTC	CASSKTENSLRNTF
TRBJ2-1	TRBD1	.	TRBV11-2	TGTGCCAGCAGCTCCCTACAGGGGGTATTCTACAATGAGCAGTTCTTC	CASSSLQGVFYNEQFF
TRBJ2-7	.	.	TRBV14	TGTGCCAGCAGCCAAGAGCGAATTAAGTACTTC	CASSQERIKYF
TRBJ1-2	.	.	TRBV20-1	TGCAGTGCTAGCTCCGGGACTCGCTACACCTTC	CSASSGTRYTF
TRBJ2-3	.	.	TRBV6-5	TGTGCCAGCAGTGTAAGCACAGATACGCAGTATTTT	CASSVSTDTQYF
TRBJ2-3	.	.	TRBV7-9	TGTGCCAGCAGCTTAGTTCTGGCGGCAACAGATACGCAGTATTTT	CASSLVLAATDTQYF
TRBJ2-5	.	.	TRBV5-1	TGCGCCAGCGGCCTTGGGGCACGGGCTTACCAAGAGACCCAGTACTTC	CASGLGARAYQETQYF
TRBJ2-1	TRBD2	.	TRBV9	TGTGCCAGCAGCCCCTCGTGGGGGGGAGAGTTCTTC	CASSPSWGGEFF
TRBJ1-5	.	.	TRBV7-9	TGTGCCAGCAGCTTAGAGCCGAATCAGCCCCAGCATTTT	CASSLEPNQPQHF
TRBJ1-1	.	.	TRBV14	TGTGCCAGCAGCCGGAGCCCGACTGAAGCTTTCTTT	CASSRSPTEAFF
TRBJ2-7	.	.	TRBV13	TGTGCCAGCACCCGGGGGTACTCCTACGAGCAGTACTTC	CASTRGYSYEQYF
TRBJ1-2	.	.	TRBV5-6	TGTGCCAGCAGCTTGGTAGGCTTAAACCGGGATGGCTACACCTTC	CASSLVGLNRDGYTF
TRBJ2-7	.	.	TRBV18	TGTGCCAGCTCACCACGCCAACTGAGCGGATGGGGCTACGAGCAGTACTTC	CASSPRQLSGWGYEQYF
TRBJ1-1	.	.	TRBV30	TGTGCCTGGAGTAAAAAGGGTCACGTTGAAGCTTTCTTT	CAWSKKGHVEAFF
TRBJ2-6	.	.	TRBV2	TGTGCCAGCAGTGGAACGGGGACCTACTCTGGGGCCAACGTCCTGACTTTC	CASSGTGTYSGANVLTF
TRBJ1-2	.	.	TRBV5-1	TGCGCCAGCAGCAGGGACACCGCTAACTATGGCTACACCTTC	CASSRDTANYGYTF
TRBJ1-2	.	.	TRBV5-5	TGTGCCAGCAGCAGGGGAACCCTCTATGGCTACACCTTC	CASSRGTLYGYTF
TRBJ1-5	TRBD1	once	TRBV7-9	TGTGCCAGCAGCTCAGGGACAGGGAGCAATCAGCCCCAGCATTTT	CASSSGTGSNQPQHF
TRBJ1-6	.	.	TRBV7-2	TGTGCCAGCAGCCGTCGACCTAACCCTTATAATTCACCCCTCCACTTT	CASSRRPNPYNSPLHF
TRBJ2-1	.	.	TRBV7-2	TGTGCCAGCAGCTTAAGTGGCAGGGTCAATGAGCAGTTCTTC	CASSLSGRVNEQFF
TRBJ2-7	TRBD1	.	TRBV30	TGTGCCTGGAGAATGGGACAGGGTTTCTCCTACGAGCAGTACTTC	CAWRMGQGFSYEQYF
TRBJ1-1	.	.	TRBV4-1	TGCGCCAGCAGTTCCGACCTCACAGGGCCGGGTTACACTGAAGCTTTCTTT	CASSSDLTGPGYTEAFF
TRBJ1-2	.	.	TRBV6-1	TGTGCCAGCAGCCTCTCGGGAGGGACCTATGGCTACACCTTC	CASSLSGGTYGYTF
TRBJ1-3	TRBD1	.	TRBV6-6	TGTGCCAGCAGTTGGACAGGCTCTGGAAACACCATATATTTT	CASSWTGSGNTIYF
TRBJ2-3	.	.	TRBV5-1	TGCGCCAGCAGCTTGGGCCAACGCACAGATACGCAGTATTTT	CASSLGQRTDTQYF
TRBJ1-5	TRBD1	.	TRBV4-1	TGCGCCAGCAGCCAAGGGCAGGGGGCGCTCGGACAGCCCCAGCATTTT	CASSQGQGALGQPQHF
TRBJ2-2	TRBD2	few	TRBV5-1	TGCGCCAGCAGCTTGGTACGGGAGGACACCGGGGAGCTGTTTTTT	CASSLVREDTGELFF
TRBJ1-1	.	.	TRBV21-1	TGTGCCAGCAGCCCTGAGGGCAGGCGTACTGAAGCTTTCTTT	CASSPEGRRTEAFF
TRBJ2-1	TRBD2	.	TRBV15	TGTGCCACCAGCAGAGATACGGGGACGGGGGGAAGCTACAATGAGCAGTTCTTC	CATSRDTGTGGSYNEQFF
TRBJ1-1	TRBD1	.	TRBV27	TGTGCCAGCAGTAGACCGGGACAGGGCACTGAAGCTTTCTTT	CASSRPGQGTEAFF